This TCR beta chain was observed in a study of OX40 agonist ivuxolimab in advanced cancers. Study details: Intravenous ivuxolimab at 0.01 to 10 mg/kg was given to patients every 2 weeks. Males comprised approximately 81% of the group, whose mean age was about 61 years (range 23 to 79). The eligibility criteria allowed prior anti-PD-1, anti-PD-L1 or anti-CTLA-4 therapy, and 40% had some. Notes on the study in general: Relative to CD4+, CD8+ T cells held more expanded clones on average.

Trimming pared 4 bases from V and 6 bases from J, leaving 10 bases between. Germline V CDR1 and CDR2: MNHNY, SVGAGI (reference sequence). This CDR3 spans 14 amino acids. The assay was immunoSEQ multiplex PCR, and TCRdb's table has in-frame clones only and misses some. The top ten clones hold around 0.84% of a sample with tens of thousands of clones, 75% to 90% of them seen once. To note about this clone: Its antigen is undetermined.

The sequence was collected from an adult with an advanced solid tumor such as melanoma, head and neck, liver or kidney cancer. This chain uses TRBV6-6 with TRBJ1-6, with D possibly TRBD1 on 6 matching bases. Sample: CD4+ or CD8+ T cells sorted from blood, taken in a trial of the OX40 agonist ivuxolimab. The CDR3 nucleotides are TGTGCCAGCAGTTTAGAACAGGGTAATTCACCCCTCCACTTT. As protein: CASSLEQGNSPLHF.